This TCR beta chain was sequenced for a study of T cell changes during pregnancy in multiple sclerosis. The table came from immunoSEQ multiplex PCR; TCRdb's copy has only in-frame clones and leaves some out. This table holds more than 70,000 clones, approximately 92% found once. CDR3 size: 11 residues. The germline V and J ends were trimmed by 7 bases and 2 bases, with 5 bases remaining between them. Germline values: CDR1 MNHEY, CDR2 SVGAGI. The TCR originated in a female donor with multiple sclerosis, enrolled in a pregnancy study. This chain links TRBV6-5 with TRBJ1-1; the D is unclear. Sequences were derived from peripheral blood, sampled before pregnancy. The CDR3 loop reads CASNKNTEAFF. The CDR3, as DNA: TGTGCCAGCAATAAAAACACTGAAGCTTTCTTT.